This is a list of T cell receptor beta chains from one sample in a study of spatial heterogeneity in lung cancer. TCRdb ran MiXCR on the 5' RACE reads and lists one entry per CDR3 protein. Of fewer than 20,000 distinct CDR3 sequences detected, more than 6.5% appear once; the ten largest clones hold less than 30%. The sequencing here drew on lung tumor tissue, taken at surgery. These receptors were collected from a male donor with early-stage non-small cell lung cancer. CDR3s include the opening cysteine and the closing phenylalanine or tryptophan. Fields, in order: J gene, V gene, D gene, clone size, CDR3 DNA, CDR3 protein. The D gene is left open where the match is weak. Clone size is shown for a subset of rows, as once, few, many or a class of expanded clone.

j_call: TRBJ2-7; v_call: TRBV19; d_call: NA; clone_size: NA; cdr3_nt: TGTGCCAGTAGTATATTTGGCGGAACCTACGAGCAGTACTTC; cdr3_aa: CASSIFGGTYEQYF
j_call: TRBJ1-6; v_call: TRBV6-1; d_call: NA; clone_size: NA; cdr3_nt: TGTGCCAGCAGTGACAACGGACCGCTAAATTCACCCCTCCACTTT; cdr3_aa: CASSDNGPLNSPLHF
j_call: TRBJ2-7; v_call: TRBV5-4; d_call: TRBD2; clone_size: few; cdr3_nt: TGTGCCAGCAGCTCTCCTACGGGGGGCTACGAGCAGTACTTC; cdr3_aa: CASSSPTGGYEQYF
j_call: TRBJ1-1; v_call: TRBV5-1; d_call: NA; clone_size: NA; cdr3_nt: TGCGCCAGCAGCTTGCGAGGCGCAAACACTGAAGCTTTCTTT; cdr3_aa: CASSLRGANTEAFF
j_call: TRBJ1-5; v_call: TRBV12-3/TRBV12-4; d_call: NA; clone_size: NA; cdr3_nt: TGTGCCAGCAGTTTGGAGGGGAGGGAGCCCCAGCATTTT; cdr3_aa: CASSLEGREPQHF
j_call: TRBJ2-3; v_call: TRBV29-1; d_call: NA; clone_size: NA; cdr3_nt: TGCAGCGCTACTGGGGTATACACAGATACGCAGTATTTT; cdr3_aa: CSATGVYTDTQYF
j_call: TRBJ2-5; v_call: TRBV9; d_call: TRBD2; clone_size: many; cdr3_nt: TGTGCCAGCAGCACCGGACTAGCGATCGGGCAAGAGACCCAGTACTTC; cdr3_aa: CASSTGLAIGQETQYF
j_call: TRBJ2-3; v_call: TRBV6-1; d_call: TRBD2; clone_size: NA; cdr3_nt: TGTGCCAGCCGGCGGGGGGACCGCCCTAGCACAGATACGCAGTATTTT; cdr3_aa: CASRRGDRPSTDTQYF
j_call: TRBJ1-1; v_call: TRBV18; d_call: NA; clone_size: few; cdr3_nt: TGTGCCAGCTCACCACCGGCAGGTCTCCAGGCTGAAGCTTTCTTT; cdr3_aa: CASSPPAGLQAEAFF
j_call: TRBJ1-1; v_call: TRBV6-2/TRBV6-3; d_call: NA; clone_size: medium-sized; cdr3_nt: TGTGCCAGCAGTACCCTAACAACGATGAACACTGAAGCTTTCTTT; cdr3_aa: CASSTLTTMNTEAFF
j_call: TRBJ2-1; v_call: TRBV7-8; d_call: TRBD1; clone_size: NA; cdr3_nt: TGTGCCAGCAGCTCAGAATCGAGAGGGGGCGAGCAGTTCTTC; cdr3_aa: CASSSESRGGEQFF
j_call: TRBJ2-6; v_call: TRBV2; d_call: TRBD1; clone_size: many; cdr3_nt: TGTGCCAGCAGTGACATACAGGGGGGCTCTGGGGCCAACGTCCTGACTTTC; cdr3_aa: CASSDIQGGSGANVLTF
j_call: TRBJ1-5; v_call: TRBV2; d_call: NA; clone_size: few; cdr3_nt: TGTGCCAGCAGCTCCGGACAGATCAATCAGCCCCAGCATTTT; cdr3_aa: CASSSGQINQPQHF
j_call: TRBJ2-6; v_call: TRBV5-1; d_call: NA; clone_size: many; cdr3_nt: TGCGCCAGCAGCTTGGACCCAGGTGGTGCCAACGTCCTGACTTTC; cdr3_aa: CASSLDPGGANVLTF
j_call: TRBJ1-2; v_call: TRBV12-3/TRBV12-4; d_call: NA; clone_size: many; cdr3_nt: TGTGCCAGCAGTCCTTGGAGGGTGGGTAACTATGGCTACACCTTC; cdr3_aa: CASSPWRVGNYGYTF
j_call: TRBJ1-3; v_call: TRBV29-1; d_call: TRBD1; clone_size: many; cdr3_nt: TGCAGCGTCGGAGACAGGGGGACTGGAAACACCATATATTTT; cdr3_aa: CSVGDRGTGNTIYF
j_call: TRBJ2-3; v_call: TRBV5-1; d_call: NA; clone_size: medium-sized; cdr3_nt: TGCGCCAGCAGCTTGGTCTTGAGCACAGATACGCAGTATTTT; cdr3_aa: CASSLVLSTDTQYF
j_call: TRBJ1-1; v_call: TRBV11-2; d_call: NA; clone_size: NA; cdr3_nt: TGTGCCAGCAGGCAAGCGAACACTGAAGCTTTCTTT; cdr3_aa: CASRQANTEAFF
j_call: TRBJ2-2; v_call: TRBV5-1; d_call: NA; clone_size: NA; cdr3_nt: TGCGCCAGCAGCAAGCCGCCGGGACTGACGACCGGGGAGCTGTTTTTT; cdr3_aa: CASSKPPGLTTGELFF
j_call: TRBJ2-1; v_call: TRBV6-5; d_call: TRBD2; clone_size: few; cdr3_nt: TGTGCCAGCAAGTCGAGCGGGGGCCAGTTCTTC; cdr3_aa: CASKSSGGQFF
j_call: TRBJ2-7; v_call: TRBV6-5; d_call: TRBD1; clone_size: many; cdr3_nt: TGTGCCAGCAGTTACTCAGGGACAGGGTTGGGCGAGCAGTACTTC; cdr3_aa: CASSYSGTGLGEQYF
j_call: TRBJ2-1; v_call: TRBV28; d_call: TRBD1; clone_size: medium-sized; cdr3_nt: TGTGCCAGCAGGACAGGGGGCCATTCCAATGAGCAGTTCTTC; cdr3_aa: CASRTGGHSNEQFF
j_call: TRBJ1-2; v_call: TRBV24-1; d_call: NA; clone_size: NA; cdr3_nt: TGTGCCACCAGTGCCCTCCCAACAAACTATGGCTACACCTTC; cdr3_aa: CATSALPTNYGYTF
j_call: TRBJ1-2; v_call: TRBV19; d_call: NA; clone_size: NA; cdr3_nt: TGTGCCAGTAGTATCTTGGAGGGCTACACCTTC; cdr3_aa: CASSILEGYTF
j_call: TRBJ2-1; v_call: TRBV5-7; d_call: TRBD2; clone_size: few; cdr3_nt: TGTGCCAGCAGCTTGGCCAGCGGGGGGACCTACAATGAGCAGTTCTTC; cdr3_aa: CASSLASGGTYNEQFF
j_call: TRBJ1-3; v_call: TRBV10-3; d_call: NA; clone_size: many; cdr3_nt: TGTGCCATCAGTGAGGCGGCGGGGCAGGTATCTGGAAACACCATATATTTT; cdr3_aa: CAISEAAGQVSGNTIYF
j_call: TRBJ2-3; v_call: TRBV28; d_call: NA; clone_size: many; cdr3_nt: TGTGCCAGCAGTCCACGTTCGGGACCCTCAGATACGCAGTATTTT; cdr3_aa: CASSPRSGPSDTQYF
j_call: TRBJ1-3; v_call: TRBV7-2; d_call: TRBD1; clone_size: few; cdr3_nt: TGTGCCAGCAGCTTAGCCGGGACAGGGGCGATTAGCTCTGGAAACACCATATATTTT; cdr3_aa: CASSLAGTGAISSGNTIYF